This T cell receptor beta chain was identified in a study of beta chain features in type 1 diabetes. Germline V CDR1 and CDR2: LNHDA, SQIVND (reference sequence). V was trimmed by 5 bases and J by 7 bases, leaving 21 bases between them. The CDR3 totals 16 residues. Since all of the isolated RNA was reverse transcribed, expressed TCRB transcripts were what got sequenced. TCRdb keeps only in-frame clones here, not all; method: immunoSEQ multiplex PCR. The sample carries 60,000 to 75,000 clones, roughly three fifths recorded once. This clone appeared once. J is TRBJ2-1 and V is TRBV19, with TRBD2 as a possible D gene (6 bases). The sequencing input was Tregs from blood. This receptor was obtained from a woman aged 18 to 35 in good health. CDR3 bases: TGTGCCAGTAGTCCGTTCGGGGGATTGACACAGAATGAGCAGTTCTTC. It encodes CASSPFGGLTQNEQFF.